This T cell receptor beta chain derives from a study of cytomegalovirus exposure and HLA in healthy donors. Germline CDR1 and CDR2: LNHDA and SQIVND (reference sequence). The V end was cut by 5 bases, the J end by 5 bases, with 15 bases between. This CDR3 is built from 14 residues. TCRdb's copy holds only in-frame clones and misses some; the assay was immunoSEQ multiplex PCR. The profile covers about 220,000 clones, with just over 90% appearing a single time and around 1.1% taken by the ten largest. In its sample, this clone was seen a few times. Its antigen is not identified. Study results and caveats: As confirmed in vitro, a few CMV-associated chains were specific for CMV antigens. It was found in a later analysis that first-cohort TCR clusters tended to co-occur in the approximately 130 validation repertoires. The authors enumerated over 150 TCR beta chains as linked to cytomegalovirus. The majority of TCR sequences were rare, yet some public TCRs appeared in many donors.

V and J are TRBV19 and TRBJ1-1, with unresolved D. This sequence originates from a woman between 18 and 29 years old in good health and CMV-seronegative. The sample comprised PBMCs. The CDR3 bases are TGTGCCAGTAGTTCCGGTCGGGGAGGGACTGAAGCTTTCTTT. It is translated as CASSSGRGGTEAFF.